This T cell receptor beta chain originates from a study of beta chain features in type 1 diabetes. The germline V gene encodes CDR1 SGHDN and CDR2 FVKESK. The CDR3 is 14 residues long. V lost 0 bases, J lost 3 bases, and 8 bases lay in between. Of the isolated RNA, all was reverse transcribed, and so the sequenced material was expressed TCRB transcripts. Profiled with immunoSEQ multiplex PCR; TCRdb holds only in-frame clones, not every one. The data contain 860,000 or so clones, 17% of them singletons. The specimen sequenced was naive CD4+ T cells from blood. The chain uses TRBV14 and TRBJ1-1; no clear D. This receptor was taken from a woman aged 18-30 years in good health. CDR3 DNA: TGTGCCAGCAGCCAAGAATGGCCACACACTGAAGCTTTCTTT. Its translation: CASSQEWPHTEAFF. Variable domain in full (rest from reference TRBV14 and TRBJ1-1): EAGVTQFPSHSVIEKGQTVTLRCDPISGHDNLYWYRRVMGKEIKFLLHFVKESKQDESGMPNNRFLAERTGGTYSTLKVQPAELEDSGVYFCASSQEWPHTEAFFGQGTRLTVV.